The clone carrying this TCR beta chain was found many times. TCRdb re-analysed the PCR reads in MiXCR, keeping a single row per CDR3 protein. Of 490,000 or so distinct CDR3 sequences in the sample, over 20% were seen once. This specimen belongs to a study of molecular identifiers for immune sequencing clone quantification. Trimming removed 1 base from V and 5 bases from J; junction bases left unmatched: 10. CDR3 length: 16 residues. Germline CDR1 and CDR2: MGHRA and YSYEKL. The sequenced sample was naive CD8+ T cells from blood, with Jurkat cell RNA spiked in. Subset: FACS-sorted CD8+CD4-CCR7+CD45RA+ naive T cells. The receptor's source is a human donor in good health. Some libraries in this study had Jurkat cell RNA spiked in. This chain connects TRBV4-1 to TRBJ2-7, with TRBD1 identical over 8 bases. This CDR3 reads CASSQVFGDRGHEQYF. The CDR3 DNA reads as TGCGCCAGCAGCCAAGTGTTTGGAGACAGGGGCCACGAGCAGTACTTC.